The 26 T cell receptor beta chains below come from one sample, sequenced in a study of CD8 T cells in ankylosing spondylitis. TCRdb re-called the 5' RACE reads with MiXCR, one entry per CDR3 protein. The sample yields about 200,000 distinct CDR3 sequences, roughly 25% seen once. The sample was blood, either unsorted or a sorted T cell fraction (not recorded which). The receptors here all came from a male donor with ankylosing spondylitis or in good health (not recorded which).

This clonotype was seen many times. This chain joins TRBV4-1 and TRBJ2-7; D is undetermined. V was clipped by 0 bases and J by 2 bases, with 17 bases between them. The germline CDR1 and CDR2 sequences are MGHRA and YSYEKL. This CDR3 spans 17 amino acids. The CDR3 spells CASSQDTQGRRTYEQYF. The CDR3 DNA is TGCGCCAGCAGCCAAGACACCCAAGGCCGTCGAACCTACGAGCAGTACTTC.

This clonotype was seen ten or more times. The genes are TRBV11-2 and TRBJ2-1; 9 bases agree with TRBD2. Per the germline V gene, CDR1 is SGHAT and CDR2 is FQNNGV. The CDR3 length is 15 residues. Germline trimming cut 6 bases from V and 7 bases from J; bases unmatched to any gene: 10. CDR3 in amino acids: CASRRPGTSSNEQFF. The CDR3 nucleotides are TGTGCCAGCAGAAGACCCGGGACTAGCTCTAATGAGCAGTTCTTC.

This clonotype has only a few counts. The chain links TRBV20-1 to TRBJ1-1; no clear D. Germline V gene lookup returns CDR1 DFQATT and CDR2 SNEGSKA (reference sequence). The CDR3 is 13 amino acids. Trimming shortened V by 1 base and J by 1 base, and 7 bases separated the two germline ends. CDR3 in amino acids: CSARVGPNTEAFF. CDR3 DNA sequence: TGCAGTGCTAGAGTTGGGCCGAACACTGAAGCTTTCTTT.

The table lists this clonotype with many counts. The J gene is TRBJ2-7, the V gene TRBV29-1; 11 bases agree with TRBD2. The CDR3 is 14 amino acids. The germline V gene has CDR1 SQVTM and CDR2 ANQGSEA. Trimming at V came to 4 bases and at J to 9 bases, leaving 11 bases not matched to a gene. CDR3 amino acids: CSVAMTSGTEPQYF. In nucleotides, the CDR3 is TGCAGCGTTGCAATGACTAGCGGGACGGAGCCGCAGTACTTC.

V usage is TRBV6-5 and J usage is TRBJ1-2; no reliable D call. The CDR3 contains 14 residues. CDR1 is MNHEY, CDR2 SVGAGI, per germline. The V end was cut by 2 bases, the J end by 2 bases, with 9 bases between. CDR3 region: CASSYGTANYGYTF. The CDR3 region has the DNA TGTGCCAGCAGTTACGGTACAGCCAACTATGGCTACACCTTC.

There are many counts of this clonotype. This rearrangement joins TRBV29-1 to TRBJ2-5; the D gene is possibly TRBD2 (6 bases). Germline CDR1 is SQVTM and CDR2 is ANQGSEA. Deletions cut 8 bases from V and 4 bases from J, with 14 bases between. The CDR3 runs to 12 residues. CDR3 nucleotides: TGCAGCACGGGACGGCGGGGAGAGACCCAGTACTTC. Residues: CSTGRRGETQYF.

This clonotype has at least ten counts. The rearrangement uses TRBV3-1 and TRBJ2-1, with 10 bases fitting TRBD2. Trimming cost V 4 bases and J 0 bases; bases outside gene matches: 3. CDR3 length: 16 amino acids. Looked up from germline, CDR1 is LGHDT and CDR2 is YNNKEL (reference sequence). The CDR3 nucleotides are TGTGCCAGCAGCCGTCTAGCGGGGGCCTCCTACAATGAGCAGTTCTTC. Protein product: CASSRLAGASYNEQFF.

In its sample, this clonotype was seen many times. The chain employs TRBV5-1 and TRBJ2-7; 9 bases match TRBD1. CDR1 and CDR2 from the germline V gene are SGHRS and YFSETQ. This CDR3 region has 16 residues. After removal of 3 bases from V and 3 bases from J, the junction contained 10 bases not matched to a gene. CDR3 DNA sequence: TGCGCCAGCAGCTATCTACAGGGGGCACAGGGCTACGAGCAGTACTTC. It yields the protein CASSYLQGAQGYEQYF. Together with reference TRBV5-1 and TRBJ2-7, the CDR3 gives the full variable domain: KAGVTQTPRYLIKTRGQQVTLSCSPISGHRSVSWYQQTPGQGLQFLFEYFSETQRNKGNFPGRFSGRQFSNSRSEMNVSTLELGDSALYLCASSYLQGAQGYEQYFGPGTRLTVT.

This clonotype was seen repeatedly, ten times or more. The chain couples TRBV6-2 or TRBV6-3 to TRBJ2-1; TRBD1 or TRBD2 may be the D gene (6 bases each). Trimming took 0 bases from V and 12 from J, leaving 12 bases between them. CDR3 length: 13 amino acids. From germline, CDR1 is MNHEY and CDR2 SVGEGT. The CDR3 DNA reads TGTGCCAGCAGTTACTCGGGGGGCCGGACGCAGTTCTTC. It codes for CASSYSGGRTQFF.

This clonotype was observed a handful of times. This rearrangement joins TRBV29-1 to TRBJ2-2, with TRBD1 matching 8 bases. After removal of 3 bases from V and 5 bases from J, the junction contained 11 bases not matched to a gene. CDR3 length equals 16 residues. Germline CDR1 reads SQVTM; CDR2 reads ANQGSEA. CDR3 nucleotides: TGCAGCGTTGATATGGCAGGGGGCGGTGTAACCGGGGAGCTGTTTTTT. This translates into CSVDMAGGGVTGELFF.

This clonotype has ten or more counts. The chain couples TRBV5-1 to TRBJ2-3; 9 nucleotides agree with TRBD1. The CDR3 length is 18 residues. The germline CDR1 and CDR2 sequences are SGHRS and YFSETQ. The V and J ends lost 4 bases and 0 bases, in that order; junction bases with no gene match: 12. CDR3 DNA: TGCGCCAGCAGCAGGGGGACAGGGAGCCCTACCAGCACAGATACGCAGTATTTT. Its translation is CASSRGTGSPTSTDTQYF.

This clonotype was recorded at least ten times. The chain links TRBV12-3 or TRBV12-4 to TRBJ2-6; TRBD1 might be the D (5 bases). The V gene lost 5 bases and the J gene lost 3 bases, with 8 bases spanning the gap. CDR3 length: 14 amino acids. The CDR3 DNA follows: TGTGCCAGCAGTCAGGGATATGGGGCCAACGTCCTGACTTTC. Translated, it gives CASSQGYGANVLTF.

This rearrangement joins TRBV12-3 or TRBV12-4 to TRBJ1-2; 8 bases agree with TRBD1. After removal of 6 bases from V and 7 bases from J, the junction contained 7 bases not matched to a gene. The CDR3 runs 13 residues. The CDR3 is CASSRTGYFGYTF. DNA of the CDR3: TGTGCCAGCAGCCGGACAGGGTATTTTGGCTACACCTTC.

This clonotype was recorded many times. The J gene is TRBJ1-5, the V gene TRBV7-2, with D possibly being TRBD1 (6 bases). The V gene lost 1 base and the J gene lost 5 bases, with 12 bases spanning the gap. The CDR3 totals 15 residues. Germline V gene lookup returns CDR1 SGHTA and CDR2 FQGNSA. The CDR3 DNA is TGTGCCAGCAGCTTAGAGTTCGGGGGGCATCAGCCCCAGCATTTT. It is translated as CASSLEFGGHQPQHF.

This clonotype showed up many times. The J gene is TRBJ1-2, the V gene TRBV5-1; no clear D gene. Per the germline V gene, CDR1 is SGHRS and CDR2 is YFSETQ. Trimming took off 1 base at V and 7 bases at J, with 11 bases between the two ends. The CDR3 runs to 13 residues. Here the CDR3 reads CASSLSGFRGYTF. CDR3 sequence (DNA): TGCGCCAGCAGCTTGAGCGGGTTTCGTGGCTACACCTTC.

The sample holds many counts of this clonotype. V and J are TRBV7-2 and TRBJ2-7, with 7 bases lining up with TRBD2. This CDR3 is 15 amino acids long. Losses at the gene ends were 1 base for V and 2 bases for J; bases not matched to a gene: 5. Germline V gene lookup returns CDR1 SGHTA and CDR2 FQGNSA. CDR3 DNA: TGTGCCAGCAGCTTAGGAGCGGGGACCACCTACGAGCAGTACTTC. As protein: CASSLGAGTTYEQYF.

The rearrangement uses TRBV11-2 and TRBJ2-3, with D possibly matching TRBD2 (5 bases). Per germline, CDR1 SGHAT and CDR2 FQNNGV. The V gene lost 5 bases and the J gene lost 5 bases, with 17 bases spanning the gap. The CDR3 covers 15 residues. The CDR3 nucleotides read TGTGCCAGCAGCCCCGCTGGGCTAGAGGGAGATACGCAGTATTTT. It encodes CASSPAGLEGDTQYF.

A note on this clonotype: Given a much more abundant clone one base away, this may be a read error. The rearrangement joins TRBV29-1 to TRBJ2-1; no firm D call. Germline assignment: CDR1 SQVTM and CDR2 ANQGSEA. The V end was cut by 8 bases, the J end by 7 bases, with 15 bases between. The CDR3 extends over 12 amino acids. The CDR3 loop reads CSPVFHTNEQFF. CDR3 DNA: TGCAGCCCTGTCTTTCATACAAATGAGCAGTTCTTC.

This rearrangement joins TRBV20-1 to TRBJ2-3, with 9 nucleotides matching TRBD1. V lost 1 base to trimming and J lost 6 bases; unmatched junction nucleotides: 14. Germline V gene data show CDR1 as DFQATT and CDR2 as SNEGSKA (reference sequence). This CDR3 has 17 residues. In DNA, the CDR3 is TGCAGTGCTAGAGGGGACAGGGTTAAAGTCCCTACTGATACGCAGTATTTT. It translates to CSARGDRVKVPTDTQYF.

This clonotype turned up a few times. V usage is TRBV20-1 and J usage is TRBJ2-7; D perhaps matches TRBD2 (6 bases). Per the germline V gene, CDR1 is DFQATT and CDR2 is SNEGSKA (reference sequence). V shed 5 bases and J shed 6 bases, with 14 bases lying between them. This CDR3 has 12 amino acids. The CDR3 DNA reads TGCAGTGCTTCAACGACTAGGCTCGAGCAGTACTTC. Its translation: CSASTTRLEQYF.

The chain has TRBV27 and TRBJ2-1; 9 nucleotides align to TRBD1. This CDR3 is 15 amino acids long. Germline CDR1 MNHEY, CDR2 SMNVEV (reference sequence). Unmatched junction bases numbered 3, after V lost 3 bases and J lost 3 bases. The CDR3 bases are TGTGCCAGCAGTTTTGGACAGGGGATCTACAATGAGCAGTTCTTC. This gives the protein CASSFGQGIYNEQFF.

Ten or more counts support this clonotype. The rearrangement uses TRBV7-3 and TRBJ2-1; 12 bases are shared with TRBD1. The CDR3 has 15 amino acids. Germline values: CDR1 SGHTA, CDR2 FQGTGA. V shed 5 bases and J 8 bases; nucleotides not matched to a gene: 7. The CDR3 DNA is TGTGCCAGCAGCGCGGGACAGGGGGCGCGTTATGAGCAGTTCTTC. Its translation: CASSAGQGARYEQFF.

There are many counts of this clonotype. V is TRBV4-1 and J is TRBJ2-6; D uncertain. CDR3 length: 17 residues. Germline V gene lookup returns CDR1 MGHRA and CDR2 YSYEKL. Trimming shortened V by 3 bases and J by 1 base, and 13 bases separated the two germline ends. The CDR3 here is CASSQVYPSSGANVLTF. As DNA, the CDR3 is TGCGCCAGCAGCCAGGTTTATCCGAGTTCTGGGGCCAACGTCCTGACTTTC.

The V call is TRBV20-1, the J call TRBJ2-4; 10 bases map to TRBD1. The ends lost 8 bases at V and 2 bases at J; junction bases unmatched: 9. The germline V gene has CDR1 DFQATT and CDR2 SNEGSKA (reference sequence). This CDR3 is 15 amino acids long. The CDR3 is CSPQDRGRPKNIQYF. DNA of the CDR3: TGCAGTCCTCAAGACAGGGGGCGCCCCAAAAACATTCAGTACTTC.

In its sample, this clonotype was seen many times. V and J are TRBV6-5 and TRBJ1-5, with D possibly TRBD1 on 5 matching bases. V lost 2 bases and J 1 base, leaving 6 bases between the germline ends. The germline V gene has CDR1 MNHEY and CDR2 SVGAGI. The CDR3 has 14 residues. The CDR3 is CASSYGGSNQPQHF. The CDR3 nucleotides read TGTGCCAGCAGTTACGGGGGAAGCAATCAGCCCCAGCATTTT.

This clonotype is a singleton in its sample. This chain joins TRBV5-5 and TRBJ1-6; TRBD1 is a possible D gene (5 bases). The V gene lost 0 bases and the J gene lost 7 bases, with 11 bases spanning the gap. The CDR3 contains 15 residues. Germline V gene sequence: CDR1 SGHKS, CDR2 YYEKEE (reference sequence). In nucleotides, the CDR3 is TGTGCCAGCAGCTTGGAAATAGGGGCGAATTCACCCCTCCACTTT. Translated: CASSLEIGANSPLHF.